One sample yielded the 21 T cell receptor beta chains listed below, sequenced in a study of T-cell reconstitution after alpha-beta-depleted transplantation in children. Preparing the TCRbeta library involved the use of unique molecular identifiers. MiXCR was run by TCRdb on the PCR reads, yielding one entry per CDR3 protein. The sample shows 250,000 to 400,000 distinct CDR3 sequences, approximately 23% of them seen only once. The sequenced sample was PBMCs, mostly from graft donor cells, obtained 180 days after TCRalphabeta/CD19-depleted stem cell transplant. These receptors originate from a male patient aged 10-17 years who had a stem cell transplant for acute lymphoblastic leukemia, so the T cells may come from the graft donor.

The CDR3 loop reads CSASIHRSPLHF. Written as DNA, the CDR3 is TGCAGTGCTAGTATACACCGCTCACCCCTCCACTTT. The chain combines TRBV20-1 with TRBJ1-6, with D unclear. V gave up 3 bases and J gave up 10 bases, with 10 bases separating them. Looked up from germline, CDR1 is DFQATT and CDR2 is SNEGSKA (reference sequence). The CDR3 extends over 12 amino acids.

This clonotype has more than one count but fewer than ten. The chain combines TRBV12-3 or TRBV12-4 with TRBJ2-7; the D is unclear. This CDR3 contains 12 residues. V lost 5 bases and J 2 bases, leaving 7 bases between the germline ends. CDR3 nucleotides: TGTGCCAGCAGTCCTACCGCCTACGAGCAGTACTTC. This encodes CASSPTAYEQYF.

V and J are TRBV7-2 and TRBJ2-7; TRBD2 aligns across 9 bases. The CDR3 has 17 residues. V gave up 5 bases and J gave up 1 base; unmatched junction bases: 12. Per germline, CDR1 SGHTA and CDR2 FQGNSA. CDR3 DNA sequence: TGTGCCAGCAGCCCCAAGGTAGCGGGAGTAAGTTCCTACGAGCAGTACTTC. It encodes CASSPKVAGVSSYEQYF.

V usage is TRBV7-3 and J usage is TRBJ2-2; the D is unclear. V was clipped by 0 bases and J by 5 bases, with 7 bases between them. The germline V gene has CDR1 SGHTA and CDR2 FQGTGA. The CDR3 covers 14 residues. CDR3 sequence (DNA): TGTGCCAGCAGCTTAACTAGTGAGACCGGGGAGCTGTTTTTT. Translating gives CASSLTSETGELFF.

The rearrangement uses TRBV4-1 and TRBJ2-1, with D perhaps being TRBD1 or TRBD2 (5 bases each). The germline V gene encodes CDR1 MGHRA and CDR2 YSYEKL. V was clipped by 4 bases and J by 0 bases, with 13 bases between them. The CDR3 totals 16 residues. The CDR3 region is CASSPISGSSYNEQFF. The CDR3 nucleotides read TGCGCCAGCAGCCCGATCTCAGGGAGCTCCTACAATGAGCAGTTCTTC.

The table lists this clonotype with a few counts. V is TRBV27 and J is TRBJ2-7; TRBD2 matches 8 bases. Germline V gene lookup returns CDR1 MNHEY and CDR2 SMNVEV (reference sequence). The CDR3 covers 14 residues. The V gene end was trimmed by 4 bases and the J gene end by 0 bases; junction bases not matched to a gene: 2. CDR3 nucleotide sequence: TGTGCCAGCAGTTCCGGGACTAGCTCCTACGAGCAGTACTTC. Protein sequence: CASSSGTSSYEQYF.

The chain joins TRBV10-3 to TRBJ2-1; D is possibly TRBD2 (6 bases). The length of the CDR3 is 18 residues. The germline V and J ends were trimmed by 3 bases and 7 bases, with 25 bases remaining between them. Germline assignment: CDR1 ENHRY and CDR2 SYGVKD. CDR3 bases: TGTGCCATCAGTGATTCGTTCGTCAGGGCGGGAAGGCGAAATGAGCAGTTCTTC. As protein: CAISDSFVRAGRRNEQFF.

The rearrangement uses TRBV28 and TRBJ1-1; 9 bases are a match to TRBD1. V was clipped by 6 bases and J by 1 base; unmatched bases: 12. The CDR3 sequence is 17 residues long. Germline loops: CDR1 MDHEN, CDR2 SYDVKM. CDR3 protein: CASSSTGTGFGNTEAFF. The CDR3 DNA reads as TGTGCCAGCAGCTCCACCGGGACAGGGTTTGGGAACACTGAAGCTTTCTTT.

This clonotype came up a few times. In nucleotides, the CDR3 is TGTGCCAGCAGCGCACCCGGGGCTACCTACGAGCAGTACTTC. It translates to CASSAPGATYEQYF. This sequence joins TRBV5-5 and TRBJ2-7; perhaps D is TRBD1 or TRBD2 (5 bases each). Germline CDR1 is SGHKS and CDR2 is YYEKEE (reference sequence). The CDR3 contains 14 residues. The germline V and J ends were trimmed by 4 bases and 2 bases, with 13 bases remaining between them.

The chain couples TRBV9 to TRBJ2-1, with TRBD2 matching over 14 bases. J gave up 6 bases and V 3 bases, and 8 bases lay outside the gene matches. CDR1 and CDR2 from the germline V gene are SGDLS and YYNGEE. There are 17 residues in the CDR3. CDR3 amino acids: CASSAPGLAGVLNEQFF. The CDR3 DNA reads TGTGCCAGCAGCGCACCGGGACTAGCGGGAGTCCTCAATGAGCAGTTCTTC.

The chain joins TRBV10-3 to TRBJ1-1; TRBD1 might be the D (5 bases). Trimming took 4 bases from V and 1 from J, leaving 7 bases between them. This CDR3 region has 13 residues. Germline CDR1 ENHRY, CDR2 SYGVKD. CDR3 loop: CAISGGQNTEAFF. CDR3 coding DNA: TGTGCCATCAGTGGAGGACAGAACACTGAAGCTTTCTTT.

This sequence joins TRBV21-1 and TRBJ1-1; no DNA check was done on the table's D call, TRBD1. TRBV21-1 is designated a pseudogene. This CDR3 has 14 amino acids. The DNA of the CDR3 is TGTGCCAGCAGTCCCTTCGACAGGGGGGATGAAGCTTTCTTT. It translates to CASSPFDRGDEAFF.

This chain connects TRBV5-1 to TRBJ1-5, with a weak D call TRBD1 (5 bases). Germline V CDR1 and CDR2: SGHRS, YFSETQ. The CDR3 has 15 amino acids. V lost 0 bases to trimming and J lost 2 bases, with 9 bases between them. CDR3 in DNA: TGCGCCAGCAGCTTGGGGGAGGGGCGCAATCAGCCCCAGCATTTT. This codes for CASSLGEGRNQPQHF.

The chain is built from TRBV7-2 and TRBJ2-3, with 8 bases that match TRBD2. The germline gives CDR1 SGHTA, CDR2 FQGNSA. This CDR3 contains 19 residues. V was clipped by 0 bases and J by 2 bases; unmatched bases: 13. Written as DNA, the CDR3 is TGTGCCAGCAGCTTAGCGCAGGTGGGGGCGGGAGGATACACAGATACGCAGTATTTT. This encodes CASSLAQVGAGGYTDTQYF.

V is TRBV11-3 and J is TRBJ2-7, with a weak D call TRBD1 (6 bases). Trimming shortened V by 5 bases and J by 2 bases, and 13 bases separated the two germline ends. This CDR3 spans 14 amino acids. Germline V CDR1 and CDR2: SGHNT, YENEEA. For the CDR3, the DNA is TGTGCCAGCAGCCACCGAGGACAGACCTACGAGCAGTACTTC. Amino acid sequence: CASSHRGQTYEQYF.

The V gene is TRBV29-1, the J gene TRBJ2-7; D possibly uses TRBD1 or TRBD2 (5 bases each). Trimming cost V 5 bases and J 2 bases, with 13 bases left between them. Germline loops: CDR1 SQVTM, CDR2 ANQGSEA. This CDR3 is built from 13 residues. The CDR3 DNA sequence: TGCAGCGTTCCGGGACCCATCGCCTACGAGCAGTACTTC. Translation gives CSVPGPIAYEQYF.

The chain couples TRBV18 to TRBJ2-7; perhaps TRBD1 as D (5 bases). This CDR3 is built from 13 residues. Between the trimmed V and J ends, which lost 3 bases and 3 bases, there was a span of 9 bases. Germline V gene data show CDR1 as KGHSH and CDR2 as LQKENI. CDR3 in DNA: TGTGCCAGCTCACCGGACACCAGCTACGAGCAGTACTTC. Residues: CASSPDTSYEQYF. Using reference TRBV18 and TRBJ2-7 for the parts outside the CDR3, the full variable domain is NAGVMQNPRHLVRRRGQEARLRCSPMKGHSHVYWYRQLPEEGLKFMVYLQKENIIDESGMPKERFSAEFPKEGPSILRIQQVVRGDSAAYFCASSPDTSYEQYFGPGTRLTVT.

This CDR3 reads CASSQVVAGGPETDTQYF. The CDR3 nucleotides are TGTGCCAGCAGCCAAGTGGTAGCGGGAGGGCCGGAAACAGATACGCAGTATTTT. The chain is built from TRBV4-2 and TRBJ2-3; TRBD2 matches at 11 bases. Germline V CDR1 and CDR2: LGHNA, YNFKEQ. With 1 base clipped from V and 3 bases from J, the junction kept 9 bases outside the gene matches. The CDR3 is 18 amino acids.

This clonotype came up a few times. The chain couples TRBV20-1 to TRBJ2-3, with 8 bases lining up with TRBD2. Germline CDR1 reads DFQATT; CDR2 reads SNEGSKA (reference sequence). V lost 5 bases to trimming and J lost 1 base; unmatched junction nucleotides: 8. The CDR3 is 15 amino acids. CDR3 residues: CSAEGLVVGTDTQYF. The DNA of the CDR3 is TGCAGTGCTGAGGGACTAGTTGTTGGCACAGATACGCAGTATTTT.

The chain combines TRBV7-2 with TRBJ2-7; 8 bases fit TRBD1. V lost 4 bases and J lost 4; bases outside the gene matches: 6. This CDR3 region has 14 residues. The germline V gene has CDR1 SGHTA and CDR2 FQGNSA. This CDR3 is CASSSYGTGYEQYF. CDR3 DNA: TGTGCCAGCAGCTCCTACGGGACAGGTTACGAGCAGTACTTC.

The CDR3 protein is CSVCAFAGDEQYF. CDR3 in DNA: TGCAGCGTGTGTGCTTTCGCGGGGGACGAGCAGTACTTC. The chain uses TRBV29-1 and TRBJ2-7, with TRBD2 identical over 7 bases. The V gene's germline CDR1 is SQVTM and CDR2 ANQGSEA. The CDR3 is 13 residues long. Trimming at V came to 6 bases and at J to 5 bases, leaving 10 bases not matched to a gene.